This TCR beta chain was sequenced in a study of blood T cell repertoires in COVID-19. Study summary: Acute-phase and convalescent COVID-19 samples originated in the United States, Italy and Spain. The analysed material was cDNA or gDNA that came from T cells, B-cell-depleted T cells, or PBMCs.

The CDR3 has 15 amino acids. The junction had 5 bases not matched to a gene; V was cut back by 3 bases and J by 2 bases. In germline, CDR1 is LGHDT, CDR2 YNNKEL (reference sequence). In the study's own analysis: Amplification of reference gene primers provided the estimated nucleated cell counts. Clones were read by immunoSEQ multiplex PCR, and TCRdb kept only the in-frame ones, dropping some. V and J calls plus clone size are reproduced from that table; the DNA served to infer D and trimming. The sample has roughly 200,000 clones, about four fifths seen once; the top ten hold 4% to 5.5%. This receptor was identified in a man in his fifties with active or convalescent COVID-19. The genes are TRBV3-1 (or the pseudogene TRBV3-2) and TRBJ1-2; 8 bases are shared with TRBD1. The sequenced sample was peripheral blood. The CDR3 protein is CASSHVRTGNYGYTF. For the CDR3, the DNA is TGTGCCAGCAGCCACGTCCGGACAGGGAACTATGGCTACACCTTC.